The 2 T cell receptor beta chains presented below share a single source sample, sequenced in a study of cytomegalovirus exposure and HLA in healthy donors. 13 Jbeta primers and 60 Vbeta primers were used for the PCR. Sequencing used immunoSEQ multiplex PCR; TCRdb keeps in-frame clones, though not all of them. The table has fewer than 200,000 clones, 75% to 85% seen once. Sequences were obtained from PBMCs. All receptors come from a female donor in good health and CMV-seronegative.

The gene calls are TRBV7-9 and TRBJ2-1; the D gene is possibly TRBD1 (6 bases). Trimming took off 5 bases at V and 4 bases at J, with 15 bases between the two ends. The germline gives CDR1 SEHNR, CDR2 FQNEAQ (reference sequence). CDR3 size: 15 residues. CDR3 nucleotide sequence: TGTGCCAGCAGCCACCGGGACACTAAATACAATGAGCAGTTCTTC. It specifies CASSHRDTKYNEQFF.

The J gene is TRBJ2-7, the V gene TRBV28; 9 nucleotides agree with TRBD1. V lost 6 bases and J lost 3; bases outside the gene matches: 6. Germline V CDR1 and CDR2: MDHEN, SYDVKM. The CDR3 runs to 14 residues. The CDR3 bases are TGTGCCAGCAGGGGACAGGGTAGAATCTACGAGCAGTACTTC. It translates to CASRGQGRIYEQYF. The full variable domain, in which reference TRBV28 and TRBJ2-7 provide the parts outside the CDR3, is DVKVTQSSRYLVKRTGEKVFLECVQDMDHENMFWYRQDPGLGLRLIYFSYDVKMKEKGDIPEGYSVSREKKERFSLILESASTNQTSMYLCASRGQGRIYEQYFGPGTRLTVT.